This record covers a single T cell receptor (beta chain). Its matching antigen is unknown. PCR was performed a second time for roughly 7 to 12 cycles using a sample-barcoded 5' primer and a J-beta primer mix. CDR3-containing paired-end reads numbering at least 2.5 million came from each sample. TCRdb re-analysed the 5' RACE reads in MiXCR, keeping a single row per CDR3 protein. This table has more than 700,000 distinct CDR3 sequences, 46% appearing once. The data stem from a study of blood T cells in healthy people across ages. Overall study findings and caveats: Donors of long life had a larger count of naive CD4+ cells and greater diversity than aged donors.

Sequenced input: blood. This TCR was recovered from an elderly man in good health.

For the CDR3, the DNA is TGCAGCGTTGAACCTGGACAGGGTTACGCAGATACGCAGTATTTT. Translated: CSVEPGQGYADTQYF. The chain is built from TRBV29-1 and TRBJ2-3, with 8 nucleotides matching TRBD1. Unmatched junction bases numbered 8, after V lost 2 bases and J lost 4 bases. The CDR3 consists of 15 residues. Germline lookup yields CDR1 SQVTM and CDR2 ANQGSEA.